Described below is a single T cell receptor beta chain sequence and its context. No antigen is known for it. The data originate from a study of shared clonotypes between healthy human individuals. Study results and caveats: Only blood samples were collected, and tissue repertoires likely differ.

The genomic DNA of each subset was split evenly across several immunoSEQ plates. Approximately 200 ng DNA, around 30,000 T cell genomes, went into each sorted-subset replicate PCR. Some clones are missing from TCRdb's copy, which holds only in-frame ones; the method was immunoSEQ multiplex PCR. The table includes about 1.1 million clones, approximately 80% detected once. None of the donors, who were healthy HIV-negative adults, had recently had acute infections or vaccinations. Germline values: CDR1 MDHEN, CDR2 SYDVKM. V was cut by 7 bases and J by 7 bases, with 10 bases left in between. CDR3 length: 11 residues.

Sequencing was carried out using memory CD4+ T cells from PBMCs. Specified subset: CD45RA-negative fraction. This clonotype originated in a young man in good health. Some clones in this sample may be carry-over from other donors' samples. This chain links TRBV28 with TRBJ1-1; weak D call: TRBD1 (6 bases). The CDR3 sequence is CASTFRGEAFF. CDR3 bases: TGTGCCAGCACCTTCAGGGGTGAAGCTTTCTTT.